These 29 T cell receptor beta chains came from one sample sequenced in a study of blood T cells in healthy people across ages. With a J-beta primer mix and a sample-barcoded 5' primer, a second PCR ran roughly 6 to 11 cycles. One entry per CDR3 protein, called by TCRdb with MiXCR from the 5' RACE reads. The profile shows 1.5 million to 2 million distinct CDR3 sequences, over 25% of them singletons. Material: blood. The receptors shown here come from a woman younger than 45 in good health.

This clonotype has a handful of counts. The chain links TRBV10-3 to TRBJ2-5, with 8 bases matching TRBD2. After removal of 0 bases from V and 11 bases from J, the junction contained 17 bases not matched to a gene. The CDR3 extends over 17 amino acids. Germline V gene sequence: CDR1 ENHRY, CDR2 SYGVKD. CDR3 sequence: CAISESTLAGGYNEQYF. The CDR3 DNA follows: TGTGCCATCAGTGAGTCGACTCTTGCGGGGGGCTACAATGAGCAGTACTTC.

The chain has TRBV20-1 and TRBJ2-1; D gene uncertain. The DNA end is more similar to TRBJ2-7, so the J call may be wrong. CDR1 is DFQATT, CDR2 SNEGSKA, per germline (reference sequence). The CDR3 is 11 residues long. The CDR3 bases are TGCAGTGCTAGGATCAGAAATGAGCAGTACTTC. As protein: CSARIRNEQYF.

This clonotype was picked up many times. The V and J genes are TRBV7-2 and TRBJ2-7; a possible D gene is TRBD2 (6 bases). Germline V gene sequence: CDR1 SGHTA, CDR2 FQGNSA. V was shortened by 6 bases and J by 3 bases, with 12 bases between the two germline ends. The CDR3 totals 13 residues. The CDR3 sequence is CASRRDSHYEQYF. The CDR3 DNA follows: TGTGCCAGCAGACGGGACTCGCACTACGAGCAGTACTTC.

This clonotype showed up many times. The chain links TRBV7-6 to TRBJ2-1; a weak D match, TRBD1 (5 bases). The V and J ends lost 5 bases and 2 bases respectively, with 7 bases between them. The CDR3 contains 13 residues. Germline CDR1 reads SGHVS; CDR2 reads FNYEAQ. CDR3 loop: CASSMTAYNEQFF. The CDR3 bases are TGTGCCAGCAGCATGACAGCCTACAATGAGCAGTTCTTC.

In its sample, this clonotype was seen a few times. The chain recombines TRBV28 with TRBJ1-2; D is unclear. V dropped 3 bases and J dropped 10 bases, with 12 bases sitting between them. The CDR3 has 12 amino acids. Germline V gene data show CDR1 as MDHEN and CDR2 as SYDVKM. Here the CDR3 DNA reads TGTGCCAGCAGTTTCCGGCGGGTAGACTACACCTTC. It encodes CASSFRRVDYTF.

The chain combines TRBV29-1 with TRBJ2-7; perhaps TRBD2 as D (5 bases). This CDR3 region has 14 residues. The germline V gene encodes CDR1 SQVTM and CDR2 ANQGSEA. Trimming took 7 bases from V and 2 from J, leaving 18 bases between them. The CDR3 DNA reads TGCAGCGCCGCCCGACCAGGAGGAACCTACGAGCAGTACTTC. Its translation is CSAARPGGTYEQYF.

The rearrangement uses TRBV7-2 and TRBJ1-5; 7 nucleotides align to TRBD1. Germline V lookup: CDR1 SGHTA, CDR2 FQGNSA. J was trimmed by 3 bases and V by 5 bases; bases with no gene match: 4. This CDR3 comprises 14 residues. Here the CDR3 DNA reads TGTGCCAGCAGCGACAGGGAGACCAATCAGCCCCAGCATTTT. This translates into CASSDRETNQPQHF. The entire variable domain, with the rest obtained from reference TRBV7-2 and TRBJ1-5, is as follows: GAGVSQSPSNKVTEKGKDVELRCDPISGHTALYWYRQSLGQGLEFLIYFQGNSAPDKSGLPSDRFSAERTGGSVSTLTIQRTQQEDSAVYLCASSDRETNQPQHFGDGTRLSIL.

This clonotype was seen repeatedly, ten times or more. V and J are TRBV28 and TRBJ2-7, with D tentatively TRBD2 (5 bases). Germline assignment: CDR1 MDHEN and CDR2 SYDVKM. This CDR3 has 12 amino acids. V was shortened by 4 bases and J by 3 bases, with 7 bases between the two germline ends. CDR3 in DNA: TGTGCCAGCAGTTGGAGGTACTACGAGCAGTACTTC. Translated, it gives CASSWRYYEQYF.

The V and J genes are TRBV6-1 and TRBJ2-2; D is perhaps TRBD2 (6 bases). The CDR3 contains 15 residues. Per the germline V gene, CDR1 is MNHNS and CDR2 is SASEGT. Trimming shortened V by 6 bases and J by 5 bases, and 16 bases separated the two germline ends. CDR3 bases: TGTGCCAGCAGCCTAGCGAGATGGGGGACCGGGGAGCTGTTTTTT. It encodes CASSLARWGTGELFF.

This clonotype was seen at least ten times. The chain links TRBV29-1 to TRBJ2-1, with D uncertain. Trimming left V 2 bases short and J 9 bases short, with 8 bases between. Per germline, CDR1 SQVTM and CDR2 ANQGSEA. This CDR3 is built from 11 residues. The CDR3: CSVEFGAEQFF. In DNA form, the CDR3 reads TGCAGCGTTGAATTCGGAGCTGAGCAGTTCTTC.

This clonotype was recorded a few times. This rearrangement joins TRBV20-1 to TRBJ1-2; D call uncertain. V was shortened by 0 bases and J by 4 bases, with 18 bases between the two germline ends. CDR3 length equals 16 residues. CDR1 is DFQATT, CDR2 SNEGSKA, per germline (reference sequence). As DNA, the CDR3 is TGCAGTGCTAGAGATGGTAACGGCAGGTCCATCTATGGCTACACCTTC. This translates into CSARDGNGRSIYGYTF.

The table lists this clonotype with many counts. This rearrangement joins TRBV29-1 to TRBJ2-1, with unresolved D. The CDR3 extends over 13 amino acids. Trimming took off 7 bases at V and 10 bases at J, with 20 bases between the two ends. Germline loops: CDR1 SQVTM, CDR2 ANQGSEA. For the CDR3, the DNA is TGCAGCGCTTACAACCAATGGTTCGGAGAGCAGTTCTTC. Its protein is CSAYNQWFGEQFF.

V is TRBV7-9 and J is TRBJ1-6; D not certain. V was trimmed by 2 bases and J by 7 bases, leaving 9 bases between them. Per germline, CDR1 SEHNR and CDR2 FQNEAQ (reference sequence). The CDR3 has 14 residues. The CDR3 nucleotides read TGTGCCAGCAGCTTATTAGGTCGGAATTCACCCCTCCACTTT. Translated: CASSLLGRNSPLHF.

This clonotype appeared a few times. The chain uses TRBV7-2 and TRBJ1-6, with D hard to call. The CDR3 is 14 amino acids. V lost 5 bases to trimming and J lost 6 bases, with 11 bases between them. Germline CDR1 and CDR2: SGHTA and FQGNSA. The DNA of the CDR3 is TGTGCCAGCAGCCCGCGCCCACTTAATTCACCCCTCCACTTT. This sequence encodes CASSPRPLNSPLHF. The whole variable domain, remainder taken from reference TRBV7-2 and TRBJ1-6, is GAGVSQSPSNKVTEKGKDVELRCDPISGHTALYWYRQSLGQGLEFLIYFQGNSAPDKSGLPSDRFSAERTGGSVSTLTIQRTQQEDSAVYLCASSPRPLNSPLHFGNGTRLTVT.

The CDR3 here is CASSLTGGKSPLHF. CDR3 bases: TGTGCCAGCAGCCTTACAGGGGGTAAATCACCCCTCCACTTT. V usage is TRBV7-9 and J usage is TRBJ1-6; 8 bases map to TRBD1. Trimming removed 5 bases from V and 10 bases from J; junction bases left unmatched: 7. Germline CDR1 SEHNR, CDR2 FQNEAQ (reference sequence). The CDR3 loop spans 14 amino acids.

In this sample, this clonotype turned up a few times. This rearrangement joins TRBV7-9 to TRBJ2-7; 16 nucleotides agree with TRBD2. Trimming at V came to 5 bases and at J to 1 base, leaving 5 bases not matched to a gene. The CDR3 loop spans 17 amino acids. The V gene's germline CDR1 is SEHNR and CDR2 FQNEAQ (reference sequence). The CDR3 coding sequence is TGTGCCAGCAGCACGGGACTAGCGGGAGGGCCATCCTACGAGCAGTACTTC. This encodes CASSTGLAGGPSYEQYF.

Remarks on this clonotype: A much larger clone differs by one base, so this may be a read error. The chain recombines TRBV27 with TRBJ2-1; D is perhaps TRBD1 or TRBD2 (6 bases each). Germline lookup yields CDR1 MNHEY and CDR2 SMNVEV (reference sequence). V lost 3 bases, J lost 1 base, and 16 bases lay in between. The CDR3 length is 17 residues. The CDR3 protein is CASSFNRRGRSYNEQFF. The CDR3 DNA reads TGTGCCAGCAGTTTTAATAGAAGGGGGAGGTCCTACAATGAGCAGTTCTTC.

This chain connects TRBV2 to TRBJ2-7, with D unclear. V was shortened by 1 base and J by 3 bases, with 13 bases between the two germline ends. Germline V gives CDR1 SNHLY, CDR2 FYNNEI. The length of the CDR3 is 15 residues. The CDR3 spells CASSEEERQLYEQYF. The DNA of the CDR3 is TGTGCCAGCAGTGAAGAAGAGCGTCAACTCTACGAGCAGTACTTC. Full variable domain (rest looked up from reference TRBV2 and TRBJ2-7): EPEVTQTPSHQVTQMGQEVILRCVPISNHLYFYWYRQILGQKVEFLVSFYNNEISEKSEIFDDQFSVERPDGSNFTLKIRSTKLEDSAMYFCASSEEERQLYEQYFGPGTRLTVT.

The chain joins TRBV25-1 to TRBJ2-3; 9 positions match TRBD2. Germline V CDR1 and CDR2: MGHDK, SYGVNS. J was trimmed by 2 bases and V by 6 bases; bases with no gene match: 9. The CDR3 has 16 amino acids. The DNA of the CDR3 is TGTGCCAGCAGAGGTAGTAAGCGGGGGGACACAGATACGCAGTATTTT. This codes for CASRGSKRGDTDTQYF. The complete variable domain, with remaining parts taken from reference TRBV25-1 and TRBJ2-3, reads EADIYQTPRYLVIGTGKKITLECSQTMGHDKMYWYQQDPGMELHLIHYSYGVNSTEKGDLSSESTVSRIRTEHFPLTLESARPSHTSQYLCASRGSKRGDTDTQYFGPGTRLTVL.

This clonotype was counted between two and nine times. CDR3 amino acids: CASSVGSGGLYEQYF. DNA for the CDR3: TGTGCCAGCAGCGTAGGGTCGGGGGGGCTTTACGAGCAGTACTTC. The J gene is TRBJ2-7, the V gene TRBV9; 8 positions match TRBD2. The germline V gene has CDR1 SGDLS and CDR2 YYNGEE. The CDR3 sequence is 15 residues long. V dropped 0 bases and J dropped 4; count of bases not matched to a gene: 6.

This clonotype has more than one count but fewer than ten. The chain has TRBV20-1 and TRBJ2-7; the match to TRBD2 covers 9 bases. Per the germline V gene, CDR1 is DFQATT and CDR2 is SNEGSKA (reference sequence). This CDR3 comprises 14 residues. V trimming: 3 bases; J trimming: 7 bases; junction bases outside the gene matches: 10. CDR3 sequence: CSARRREGPGEQYF. The DNA for the CDR3 is TGCAGTGCTAGGCGGCGGGAGGGCCCGGGAGAGCAGTACTTC.

In the case of this clonotype: A much larger clonotype is one base distant, so this may be a read error. V is TRBV11-2 and J is TRBJ2-1; D is possibly TRBD1 (5 bases). The DNA matches TRBJ2-7 better at its end, which makes the J call doubtful. The CDR3 is 15 amino acids. The germline CDR1 and CDR2 sequences are SGHAT and FQNNGV. The CDR3 sequence is CASSLAPDMDNEQYF. CDR3 in DNA: TGTGCCAGCAGCTTAGCTCCGGACATGGACAATGAGCAGTACTTC.

This clonotype was observed at least ten times. This chain uses TRBV20-1 with TRBJ2-7; 11 nucleotides agree with TRBD2. The CDR3 sequence is 15 residues long. Germline-derived CDR1 and CDR2 are DFQATT and SNEGSKA (reference sequence). V lost 6 bases, J lost 4 bases, and 11 bases stayed unmatched. The CDR3 protein is CSAPVLAGGRYEQYF. The CDR3 DNA reads TGCAGTGCCCCGGTCCTAGCGGGAGGACGTTACGAGCAGTACTTC.

This clonotype showed up many times. The chain has TRBV25-1 and TRBJ2-7; D may be TRBD1 (5 bases). V was cut by 6 bases and J by 3 bases, with 12 bases left in between. CDR1 is MGHDK, CDR2 SYGVNS, per germline. The CDR3 sequence is 13 residues long. CDR3 in DNA: TGTGCCAGCAGACCAATCCAGGGCTACGAGCAGTACTTC. It is translated as CASRPIQGYEQYF.

In the case of this clonotype: This may arise from a read error, as a much more abundant clone is one base away. The chain combines TRBV29-1 with TRBJ2-5, with 9 bases matching TRBD2. The last part of the DNA fits TRBJ2-7 better; the J call may be wrong. The CDR3 extends over 14 amino acids. Germline loops: CDR1 SQVTM, CDR2 ANQGSEA. The CDR3 reads CSVGRREGLHEQYF. CDR3 nucleotide sequence: TGCAGCGTTGGTCGGCGGGAGGGCCTCCACGAGCAGTACTTC.

In this sample, this clonotype turned up a few times. V gene TRBV28 combines with J gene TRBJ2-7; TRBD1 or TRBD2 may be the D gene (6 bases each). V lost 10 bases and J 6 bases, leaving 22 bases between the germline ends. The CDR3 contains 14 residues. Germline lookup yields CDR1 MDHEN and CDR2 SYDVKM. The CDR3 sequence: CATTRLSRGREQYF. CDR3 nucleotide sequence: TGTGCCACCACCCGACTTTCTCGGGGGCGCGAGCAGTACTTC.

As concerns this clonotype: A read error may be the cause here, since a much bigger clone is one base away. The J gene is TRBJ2-1, the V gene TRBV9; D unclear. Germline lookup yields CDR1 SGDLS and CDR2 YYNGEE. This CDR3 is 16 amino acids long. Here the CDR3 DNA reads TGTGCCAGCAGCGTAGGGAAGTGGGGATCCTGCAATGAGCAGTTCTTC. This translates into CASSVGKWGSCNEQFF.

This clonotype was seen repeatedly, ten times or more. This chain joins TRBV10-2 and TRBJ2-5; TRBD1 might be the D (5 bases). CDR1 and CDR2 from the germline V gene are WSHSY and SAAADI. Between the trimmed V and J ends, which lost 8 bases and 1 base, there was a span of 8 bases. The CDR3 runs to 12 residues. The CDR3 is CASGATQETQYF. Written as DNA, the CDR3 is TGCGCCAGCGGGGCCACCCAAGAGACCCAGTACTTC.

This clonotype was counted between two and nine times. The chain employs TRBV5-1 and TRBJ1-1; D gene ambiguous. Germline CDR1 and CDR2: SGHRS and YFSETQ. This CDR3 spans 14 amino acids. Trimming cost V 4 bases and J 0 bases, with 10 bases left between them. CDR3: CASSMSVVNTEAFF. For the CDR3, the DNA is TGCGCCAGCAGCATGTCGGTCGTGAACACTGAAGCTTTCTTT. Variable domain in full (rest from reference TRBV5-1 and TRBJ1-1): KAGVTQTPRYLIKTRGQQVTLSCSPISGHRSVSWYQQTPGQGLQFLFEYFSETQRNKGNFPGRFSGRQFSNSRSEMNVSTLELGDSALYLCASSMSVVNTEAFFGQGTRLTVV.